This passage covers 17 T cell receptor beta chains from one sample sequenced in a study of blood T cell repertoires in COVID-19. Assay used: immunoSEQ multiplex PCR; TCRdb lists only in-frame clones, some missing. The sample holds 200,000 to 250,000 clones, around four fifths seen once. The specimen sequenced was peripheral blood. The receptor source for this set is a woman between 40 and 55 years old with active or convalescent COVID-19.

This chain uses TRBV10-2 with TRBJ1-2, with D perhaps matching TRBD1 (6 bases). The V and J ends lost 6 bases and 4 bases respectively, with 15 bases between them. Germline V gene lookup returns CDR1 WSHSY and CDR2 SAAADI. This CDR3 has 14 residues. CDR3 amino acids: CASRLGGRGYGYTF. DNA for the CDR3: TGCGCCAGCAGACTAGGGGGTCGCGGCTATGGCTACACCTTC.

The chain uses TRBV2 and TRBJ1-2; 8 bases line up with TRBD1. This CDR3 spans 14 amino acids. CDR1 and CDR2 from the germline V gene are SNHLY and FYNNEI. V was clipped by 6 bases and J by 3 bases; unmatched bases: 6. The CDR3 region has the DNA TGTGCCAGCAGGGGGACAGGAGCGGACTATGGCTACACCTTC. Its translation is CASRGTGADYGYTF. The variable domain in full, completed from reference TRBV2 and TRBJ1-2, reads EPEVTQTPSHQVTQMGQEVILRCVPISNHLYFYWYRQILGQKVEFLVSFYNNEISEKSEIFDDQFSVERPDGSNFTLKIRSTKLEDSAMYFCASRGTGADYGYTFGSGTRLTVV.

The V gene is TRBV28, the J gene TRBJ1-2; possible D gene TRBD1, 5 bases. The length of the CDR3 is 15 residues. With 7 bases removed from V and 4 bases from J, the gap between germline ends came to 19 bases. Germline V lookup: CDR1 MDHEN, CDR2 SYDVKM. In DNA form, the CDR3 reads TGTGCCAGCAAGGGTACAGTACAGGCCGCCTATGGCTACACCTTC. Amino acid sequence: CASKGTVQAAYGYTF.

The CDR3 DNA sequence: TGTGCCATCAGTGCGACTAGCGGGGCTGGGAGCGATGAGCAGTTCTTC. This codes for CAISATSGAGSDEQFF. The rearrangement joins TRBV10-3 to TRBJ2-1; 11 bases are shared with TRBD2. There are 16 residues in the CDR3. Germline V gene lookup returns CDR1 ENHRY and CDR2 SYGVKD. Trimming took 4 bases from V and 8 from J; bases not matched to a gene: 10.

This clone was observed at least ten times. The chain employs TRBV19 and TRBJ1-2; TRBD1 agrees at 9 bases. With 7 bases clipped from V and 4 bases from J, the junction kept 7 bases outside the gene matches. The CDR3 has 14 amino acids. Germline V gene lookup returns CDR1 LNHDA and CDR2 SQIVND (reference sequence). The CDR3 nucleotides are TGTGCCAGTATGAGGACAGGGGTCGGCTATGGCTACACCTTC. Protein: CASMRTGVGYGYTF.

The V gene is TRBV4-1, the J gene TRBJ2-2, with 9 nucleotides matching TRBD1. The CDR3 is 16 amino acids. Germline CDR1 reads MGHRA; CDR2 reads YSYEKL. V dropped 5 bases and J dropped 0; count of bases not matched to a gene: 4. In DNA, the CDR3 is TGCGCCAGCAGCTTTACAGGGGGCTCGAACACCGGGGAGCTGTTTTTT. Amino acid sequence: CASSFTGGSNTGELFF.

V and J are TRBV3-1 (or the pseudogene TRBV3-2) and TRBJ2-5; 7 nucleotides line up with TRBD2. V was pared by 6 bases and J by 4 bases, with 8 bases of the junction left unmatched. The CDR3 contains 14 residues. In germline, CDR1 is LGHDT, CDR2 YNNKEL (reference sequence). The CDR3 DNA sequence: TGTGCCAGCAGTAAAAGCGGGGACGGAGAGACCCAGTACTTC. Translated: CASSKSGDGETQYF.

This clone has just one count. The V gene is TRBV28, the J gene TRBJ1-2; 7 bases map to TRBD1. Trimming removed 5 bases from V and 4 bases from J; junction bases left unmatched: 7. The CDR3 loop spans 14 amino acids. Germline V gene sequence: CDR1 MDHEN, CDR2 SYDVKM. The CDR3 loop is CASSPRQGGYGYTF. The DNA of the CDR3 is TGTGCCAGCAGTCCTAGACAGGGAGGCTATGGCTACACCTTC.

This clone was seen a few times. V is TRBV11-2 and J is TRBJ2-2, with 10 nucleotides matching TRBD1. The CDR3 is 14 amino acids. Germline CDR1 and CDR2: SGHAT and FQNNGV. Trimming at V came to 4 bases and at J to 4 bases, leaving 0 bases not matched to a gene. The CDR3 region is CASSWTGGTGELFF. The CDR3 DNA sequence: TGTGCCAGCAGCTGGACAGGGGGCACCGGGGAGCTGTTTTTT.

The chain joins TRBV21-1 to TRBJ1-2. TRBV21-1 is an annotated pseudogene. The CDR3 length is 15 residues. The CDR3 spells CASSTRGGTDYGYTF. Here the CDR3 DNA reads TGTGCCAGCAGCACCCGGGGGGGGACGGACTATGGCTACACCTTC.

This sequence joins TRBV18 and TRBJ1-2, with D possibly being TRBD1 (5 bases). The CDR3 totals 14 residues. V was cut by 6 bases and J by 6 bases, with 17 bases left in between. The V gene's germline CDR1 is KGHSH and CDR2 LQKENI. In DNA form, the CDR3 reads TGTGCCAGCTCCCCAGACGGGGGGGTGAATGGCTACACCTTC. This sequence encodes CASSPDGGVNGYTF.

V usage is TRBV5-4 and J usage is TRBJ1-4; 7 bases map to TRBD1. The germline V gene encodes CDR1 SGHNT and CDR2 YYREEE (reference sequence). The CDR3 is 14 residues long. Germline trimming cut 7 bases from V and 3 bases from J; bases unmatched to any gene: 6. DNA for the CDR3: TGTGCCAGCTCACAGGGGCCAGCTAATGAAAAACTGTTTTTT. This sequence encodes CASSQGPANEKLFF.

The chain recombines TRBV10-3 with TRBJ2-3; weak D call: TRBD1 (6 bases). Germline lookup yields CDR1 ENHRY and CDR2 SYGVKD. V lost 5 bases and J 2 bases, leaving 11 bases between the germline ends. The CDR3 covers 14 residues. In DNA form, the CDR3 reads TGTGCCATCAGTACAGGGCTGTCCACAGATACGCAGTATTTT. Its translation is CAISTGLSTDTQYF.

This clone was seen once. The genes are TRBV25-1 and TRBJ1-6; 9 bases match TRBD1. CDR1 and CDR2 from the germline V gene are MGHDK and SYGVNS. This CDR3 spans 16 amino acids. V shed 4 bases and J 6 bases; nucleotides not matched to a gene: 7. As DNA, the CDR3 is TGTGCCAGCAGTGCCCCGGGACAGGGTTTTAATTCACCCCTCCACTTT. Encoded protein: CASSAPGQGFNSPLHF.

The CDR3 region has the DNA TGCGCCAGCAGTCCCGGGACAGCAGAATTCCACGAGCAGTACGTC. Its protein product is CASSPGTAEFHEQYV. The genes are TRBV5-1 and TRBJ2-7, with 7 bases aligning to TRBD1. This CDR3 comprises 15 residues. Looked up from germline, CDR1 is SGHRS and CDR2 is YFSETQ. The J segment lost 5 bases and the V segment lost 5 bases, leaving 13 bases of the junction unmatched.

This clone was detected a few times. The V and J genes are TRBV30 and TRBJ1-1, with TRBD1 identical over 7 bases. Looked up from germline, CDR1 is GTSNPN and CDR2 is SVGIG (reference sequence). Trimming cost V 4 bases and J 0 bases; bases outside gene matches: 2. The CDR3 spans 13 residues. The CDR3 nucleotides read TGTGCCTGGATAGGGGGCTTGAACACTGAAGCTTTCTTT. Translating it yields CAWIGGLNTEAFF.

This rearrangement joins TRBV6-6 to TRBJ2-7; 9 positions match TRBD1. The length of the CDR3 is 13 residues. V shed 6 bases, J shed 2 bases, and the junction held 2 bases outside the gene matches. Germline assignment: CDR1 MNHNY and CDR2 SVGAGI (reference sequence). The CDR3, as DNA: TGTGCCAGCAGCCGGGACAGGGCCTACGAGCAGTACGTC. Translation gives CASSRDRAYEQYV.